This entry lists 25 T cell receptor beta chains sequenced from one sample in a study of T-cell memory formation after mild COVID-19. TCRdb called the 5' RACE reads again in MiXCR, with one record for every CDR3 protein. Altogether around 200,000 distinct CDR3 sequences are present, 8% to 11% being singletons, with the ten largest covering 2.5% to 3.5%. Specimen: PBMCs or a T cell subset sorted from them (not recorded which). The receptors were gathered from a young man who had mild COVID-19 (a few samples of this study predate the infection). Cell type and time point are not known.

This clonotype has only a few counts. The chain is built from TRBV12-3 or TRBV12-4 and TRBJ2-3; 10 bases fit TRBD1. The CDR3 has 16 amino acids. V shed 8 bases, J shed 4 bases, and the junction held 12 bases outside the gene matches. The CDR3 nucleotides are TGTGCCAGCGGCCCCGGACAGGGGGTTAGCGCAGATACGCAGTATTTT. Residues: CASGPGQGVSADTQYF.

This clonotype was found a few times. The chain recombines TRBV9 with TRBJ1-6, with TRBD1 as a possible D gene (5 bases). V lost 0 bases, J lost 10 bases, and 20 bases lay in between. Germline V lookup: CDR1 SGDLS, CDR2 YYNGEE. The CDR3 runs to 17 residues. The CDR3 region has the DNA TGTGCCAGCAGCGTAGATGGCAGGGTCAGAGGGAAGTCACCCCTCCACTTT. Translated, it gives CASSVDGRVRGKSPLHF.

The chain is built from TRBV9 and TRBJ2-1; 7 bases fit TRBD2. Per the germline V gene, CDR1 is SGDLS and CDR2 is YYNGEE. Trimming at V came to 7 bases and at J to 6 bases, leaving 7 bases not matched to a gene. This CDR3 has 13 amino acids. For the CDR3, the DNA is TGTGCCAGCGGGACTGGGGGGGTCAATGAGCAGTTCTTC. Its translation is CASGTGGVNEQFF.

This chain uses TRBV14 with TRBJ2-3; no reliable D call. The germline CDR1 and CDR2 sequences are SGHDN and FVKESK. V shed 4 bases and J shed 5 bases, with 16 bases lying between them. This CDR3 has 15 amino acids. CDR3 nucleotides: TGTGCCAGCAGCCCCTCTGGGGTACTCAAAGATACGCAGTATTTT. Encoded protein: CASSPSGVLKDTQYF.

This rearrangement joins TRBV11-1 to TRBJ2-3; 8 positions agree with TRBD2. Germline V gene lookup returns CDR1 SGHAT and CDR2 FQDESV (reference sequence). The CDR3 length is 15 residues. V trimming: 5 bases; J trimming: 1 base; junction bases outside the gene matches: 5. As DNA, the CDR3 is TGTGCCAGCAGCGGTCCGGGACTAGGCACAGATACGCAGTATTTT. It yields the protein CASSGPGLGTDTQYF.

The chain combines TRBV12-3 or TRBV12-4 with TRBJ1-4; D gene uncertain. The CDR3 is 13 amino acids. The V gene lost 1 base and the J gene lost 5 bases, with 5 bases spanning the gap. CDR3 DNA sequence: TGTGCCAGCAGTTTAGAACAGAATGAAAAACTGTTTTTT. Protein sequence: CASSLEQNEKLFF.

The table lists this clonotype with a few counts. The V call is TRBV5-5, the J call TRBJ2-3; 8 bases are shared with TRBD1. Trimming took 4 bases from V and 5 from J; bases not matched to a gene: 15. CDR3 length equals 17 residues. In germline, CDR1 is SGHKS, CDR2 YYEKEE (reference sequence). The CDR3 loop reads CASSPYTDRAIEDTQYF. CDR3 nucleotides: TGTGCCAGCAGCCCCTACACGGACAGGGCAATCGAAGATACGCAGTATTTT.

The rearrangement uses TRBV7-2 and TRBJ2-4, with D maybe TRBD2 (5 bases). Germline loops: CDR1 SGHTA, CDR2 FQGNSA. This CDR3 has 16 residues. V lost 3 bases and J lost 2, with 14 bases in between. CDR3: CASSFRRTGTKNIQYF. CDR3 nucleotides: TGTGCCAGCAGCTTTAGGAGGACGGGGACCAAAAACATTCAGTACTTC.

The chain combines TRBV5-5 with TRBJ2-2; 12 positions match TRBD2. The trim removed 4 bases at V and 4 bases at J, leaving 8 bases unmatched. The CDR3 extends over 17 amino acids. Looked up from germline, CDR1 is SGHKS and CDR2 is YYEKEE (reference sequence). The CDR3 loop is CASSLLTSGGVTGELFF. The CDR3 nucleotides are TGTGCCAGCAGCCTTTTGACTAGCGGGGGTGTCACCGGGGAGCTGTTTTTT.

J is TRBJ1-1 and V is TRBV30; no clear D gene. The germline gives CDR1 GTSNPN, CDR2 SVGIG (reference sequence). The CDR3 totals 13 residues. The V and J ends lost 4 bases and 7 bases respectively, with 16 bases between them. The CDR3 DNA is TGTGCCTGGAACCCCTGGACTGGGCGTGAAGCTTTCTTT. Encoded protein: CAWNPWTGREAFF.

This clonotype was counted between two and nine times. The J gene is TRBJ2-2, the V gene TRBV12-3 or TRBV12-4; TRBD2 agrees at 7 bases. The CDR3 extends over 15 amino acids. The V and J ends lost 2 bases and 4 bases, in that order; junction bases with no gene match: 4. This CDR3 reads CASSLMAGVTGELFF. CDR3 DNA sequence: TGTGCCAGCAGTTTAATGGCGGGAGTCACCGGGGAGCTGTTTTTT.

The chain uses TRBV4-1 and TRBJ2-7; no definite D call. CDR1 and CDR2 (germline): MGHRA, YSYEKL. V lost 1 base to trimming and J lost 2 bases, with 15 bases between them. CDR3 length: 16 amino acids. The CDR3 region is CASSQAGDPDAYEQYF. CDR3 in DNA: TGCGCCAGCAGCCAAGCGGGTGATCCGGATGCCTACGAGCAGTACTTC.

A few counts support this clonotype. The rearrangement links TRBV2 to TRBJ2-2; 10 bases align to TRBD2. V dropped 4 bases and J dropped 3; count of bases not matched to a gene: 2. CDR3 length equals 15 residues. The V gene's germline CDR1 is SNHLY and CDR2 FYNNEI. The CDR3: CASSGTSGYTGELFF. CDR3 nucleotide sequence: TGTGCCAGCAGTGGGACTAGCGGCTACACCGGGGAGCTGTTTTTT. Filled out from reference TRBV2 and TRBJ2-2, the complete variable domain reads EPEVTQTPSHQVTQMGQEVILRCVPISNHLYFYWYRQILGQKVEFLVSFYNNEISEKSEIFDDQFSVERPDGSNFTLKIRSTKLEDSAMYFCASSGTSGYTGELFFGEGSRLTVL.

This sequence joins TRBV12-3 or TRBV12-4 and TRBJ2-1; D unclear. CDR3 length: 13 amino acids. Trimming removed 3 bases from V and 8 bases from J, with 11 bases in between. Here the CDR3 DNA reads TGTGCCAGCAGTTTGATGGGGAACGATGAGCAGTTCTTC. Amino acid sequence: CASSLMGNDEQFF.

This clonotype has only a few counts. This rearrangement joins TRBV7-9 to TRBJ1-2; D remains ambiguous. This CDR3 region has 12 residues. V was pared by 5 bases and J by 3 bases, with 7 bases between. CDR1 is SEHNR, CDR2 FQNEAQ, per germline (reference sequence). CDR3 amino acids: CASSKDHYGYTF. CDR3 coding DNA: TGTGCCAGCAGCAAGGACCACTATGGCTACACCTTC.

At least ten counts were recorded for this clonotype. The chain recombines TRBV20-1 with TRBJ2-3, with 7 bases that match TRBD1. CDR1 is DFQATT, CDR2 SNEGSKA, per germline (reference sequence). There are 15 residues in the CDR3. Trimming took 0 bases from V and 3 from J; bases not matched to a gene: 6. The CDR3 DNA sequence: TGCAGTGCTAGAGATCGGAGACAGGGTACAGATACGCAGTATTTT. Translation gives CSARDRRQGTDTQYF.

The V gene is TRBV9, the J gene TRBJ1-2; D uncertain. This CDR3 comprises 14 residues. V gave up 1 base and J gave up 4 bases, with 11 bases separating them. CDR1 is SGDLS and CDR2 is YYNGEE in the germline V gene. The CDR3 reads CASSVHEGIYGYTF. DNA of the CDR3: TGTGCCAGCAGCGTACATGAGGGAATCTATGGCTACACCTTC.

This clonotype was seen only a few times. V usage is TRBV19 and J usage is TRBJ2-2; 8 nucleotides agree with TRBD2. Germline loops: CDR1 LNHDA, CDR2 SQIVND (reference sequence). Trimming at V came to 1 base and at J to 0 bases, leaving 7 bases not matched to a gene. The CDR3 totals 18 residues. The CDR3 here is CASSIGGGGLANTGELFF. The CDR3 DNA reads TGTGCCAGTAGTATAGGAGGCGGGGGGCTCGCGAACACCGGGGAGCTGTTTTTT.

This clonotype has only a few counts. The J gene is TRBJ1-1, the V gene TRBV25-1; D not resolved. Trimming took 3 bases from V and 5 from J, leaving 10 bases between them. CDR3 length: 13 residues. Per the germline V gene, CDR1 is MGHDK and CDR2 is SYGVNS. CDR3 DNA sequence: TGTGCCAGCAGTGATCCGACCTTAACTGAAGCTTTCTTT. Its protein product is CASSDPTLTEAFF. Combining the CDR3 with reference TRBV25-1 and TRBJ1-1 gives the whole variable domain EADIYQTPRYLVIGTGKKITLECSQTMGHDKMYWYQQDPGMELHLIHYSYGVNSTEKGDLSSESTVSRIRTEHFPLTLESARPSHTSQYLCASSDPTLTEAFFGQGTRLTVV.

The rearrangement links TRBV7-3 to TRBJ2-3; TRBD2 matches at 8 bases. Germline trimming cut 3 bases from V and 1 base from J; bases unmatched to any gene: 6. The CDR3 has 16 amino acids. The V gene's germline CDR1 is SGHTA and CDR2 FQGTGA. CDR3 in DNA: TGTGCCAGCAGCTTGCGCGGACTAGCCGGCACAGATACGCAGTATTTT. This codes for CASSLRGLAGTDTQYF.

This clonotype was seen more than once but under ten times. The J gene is TRBJ1-3, the V gene TRBV6-5, with TRBD1 identical over 9 bases. Germline V lookup: CDR1 MNHEY, CDR2 SVGAGI. This CDR3 is 16 amino acids long. Trimming took 5 bases from V and 4 from J; bases not matched to a gene: 9. CDR3 residues: CASSPYRQGGGNTIYF. The CDR3 DNA follows: TGTGCCAGCAGTCCGTACCGACAGGGGGGAGGAAACACCATATATTTT.

This clonotype was recorded at least ten times. V usage is TRBV7-9 and J usage is TRBJ1-5; no firm D call. V was trimmed by 3 bases and J by 1 base, leaving 7 bases between them. Germline CDR1 is SEHNR and CDR2 is FQNEAQ (reference sequence). CDR3 length: 14 amino acids. CDR3 sequence reads: CASSFSDSNQPQHF. CDR3 sequence (DNA): TGTGCCAGCAGCTTCAGCGACAGCAATCAGCCCCAGCATTTT.

In this sample, this clonotype turned up many times. The chain is built from TRBV6-2 or TRBV6-3 and TRBJ2-3; D is unclear. V was shortened by 4 bases and J by 6 bases, with 11 bases between the two germline ends. Germline CDR1 and CDR2: MNHEY and SVGEGT. This CDR3 region has 13 residues. CDR3 amino acids: CASSSALYDTQYF. The CDR3 DNA sequence: TGTGCCAGCAGTTCTGCCCTGTACGATACGCAGTATTTT.

The rearrangement links TRBV7-2 to TRBJ2-5; perhaps TRBD2 as D (5 bases). The CDR3 spans 13 residues. Trimming shortened V by 6 bases and J by 4 bases, and 12 bases separated the two germline ends. Germline V gives CDR1 SGHTA, CDR2 FQGNSA. As DNA, the CDR3 is TGTGCCAGCAGGCCGGGGTGGGGAGAGACCCAGTACTTC. Its translation: CASRPGWGETQYF.

The J gene is TRBJ1-1, the V gene TRBV6-5; D is ambiguous. Germline V gene sequence: CDR1 MNHEY, CDR2 SVGAGI. The CDR3 runs to 15 residues. The V gene lost 2 bases and the J gene lost 13 bases, with 23 bases spanning the gap. The CDR3 sequence: CASSYATFSLQQVFF. The CDR3 region has the DNA TGTGCCAGCAGTTACGCGACGTTCTCCCTTCAGCAGGTTTTCTTT.